This T cell receptor (beta chain) derives from a study of T-cell memory formation after mild COVID-19. In the study overall: Clusters were largely donor specific.

The trim removed 0 bases at V and 6 bases at J, leaving 17 bases unmatched. There are 18 residues in the CDR3. Germline V gene sequence: CDR1 MNHNY, CDR2 SVGAGI (reference sequence). This clonotype turned up a few times. Its antigen is not known. Each CDR3 protein is one row after TCRdb ran MiXCR on the 5' RACE reads. The sample lists roughly 550,000 distinct CDR3 sequences, approximately 20% occurring once. Study results and caveats: Pre-infection memory held some responding clones, suggesting pre-existing cross-reactive T cells responded. Of the contracting clones, CD4+ ones lay mainly in CM and EM, and CD8+ ones in EMRA.

Material for sequencing was PBMCs or a T cell subset sorted from them (not recorded which). This clonotype originated in an adult woman who had mild COVID-19 (a few samples of this study predate the infection). Cell type and time point are not known. The chain combines TRBV6-6 with TRBJ2-7; 7 bases map to TRBD1. The CDR3 DNA is TGTGCCAGCAGTTACTCAAGTCTCCTGACAGGGATGGTTGGCGAGCAGTACTTC. Its translation: CASSYSSLLTGMVGEQYF.